One and the same sample provided the 23 T cell receptor beta chains below, sequenced in a study of shared clonotypes between healthy human individuals (dated by TCRdb to about 2020). The library was generated by the immunoSEQ multiplex PCR assay. Here the immuneACCESS table is served through TCRdb, limited to in-frame sequences with V and J called. Missing clones are a known gap in these copies; in checked studies unresolved V genes cover under half, and the rest lacks a known reason. This sample comprises around 2.5 million clones, 93% of them detected only once. The ten largest make up 0.36% of the sample. Sequencing was carried out using naive CD4+ T cells from PBMCs. The cell subset or site label for this specimen denotes: CD45RA+ positively selected. These receptors were taken from a man between 18 and 29 years old in good health. Some clones in this sample may be carry-over from other donors' samples.

The rearrangement joins TRBV5-1 to TRBJ1-1, with no clear D. Germline assignment: CDR1 SGHRS and CDR2 YFSETQ. Trimming pared 2 bases from V and 6 bases from J, leaving 17 bases between. The CDR3 spans 15 residues. CDR3 nucleotide sequence: TGCGCCAGCAGCTTAATCGGGGTTAGGACCCCTGAAGCTTTCTTT. Its protein product is CASSLIGVRTPEAFF.

This clone has just one count. The V and J genes are TRBV28 and TRBJ1-4, with D hard to call. Per the germline V gene, CDR1 is MDHEN and CDR2 is SYDVKM. The CDR3 is made up of 13 amino acids. With 7 bases removed from V and 6 bases from J, the gap between germline ends came to 12 bases. Here the CDR3 DNA reads TGTGCCAGCACCACCGGGAATGATGAAAAACTGTTTTTT. Its translation: CASTTGNDEKLFF.

This sequence joins TRBV6-5 and TRBJ2-7; 10 bases map to TRBD1. The CDR3 is 15 residues long. Trimming at V came to 8 bases and at J to 6 bases, leaving 13 bases not matched to a gene. Germline CDR1 reads MNHEY; CDR2 reads SVGAGI. In DNA form, the CDR3 reads TGTGCCAGCGGGCCCGACGGGACAGGGGCCTTCGAGCAGTACTTC. Encoded protein: CASGPDGTGAFEQYF.

The chain carries TRBV5-1 and TRBJ2-7, with 14 bases that match TRBD2. Unmatched junction bases numbered 2, after V lost 4 bases and J lost 2 bases. The CDR3 is 15 residues long. The V gene's germline CDR1 is SGHRS and CDR2 YFSETQ. CDR3 DNA sequence: TGCGCCAGCAGCATGGGACTAGCGGGAGCCTACGAGCAGTACTTC. This sequence encodes CASSMGLAGAYEQYF.

The chain uses TRBV5-4 and TRBJ2-2, with a tentative D call TRBD2 (6 bases). There are 14 residues in the CDR3. Trimming cost V 4 bases and J 4 bases, with 11 bases left between them. Germline V gene data show CDR1 as SGHNT and CDR2 as YYREEE (reference sequence). The CDR3 DNA reads as TGTGCCAGCAGCCGGGAGTGGGGCACCGGGGAGCTGTTTTTT. Residues: CASSREWGTGELFF.

This clone has only one observation. Other DNA sequences of this sample code for an identical CDR3. The chain employs TRBV5-1 and TRBJ1-1; the D is unclear. CDR3 length: 15 residues. V gave up 0 bases and J gave up 1 base, with 10 bases separating them. Germline CDR1 SGHRS, CDR2 YFSETQ. Written as DNA, the CDR3 is TGCGCCAGCAGCTTGGTTCCAGGTGGGAACACTGAAGCTTTCTTT. Translating gives CASSLVPGGNTEAFF.

The chain employs TRBV5-1 and TRBJ1-3, with no clear D. V was trimmed by 7 bases and J by 0 bases, leaving 11 bases between them. The CDR3 contains 14 residues. CDR1 is SGHRS, CDR2 YFSETQ, per germline. The CDR3 is CASRDASSGNTIYF. The CDR3 nucleotides read TGCGCCAGCCGAGACGCGAGCTCTGGAAACACCATATATTTT.

This clone was recorded a few times. In the same sample, other DNA sequences code for this CDR3. The chain combines TRBV28 with TRBJ1-5; D remains ambiguous. V was shortened by 3 bases and J by 2 bases, with 2 bases between the two germline ends. Germline V CDR1 and CDR2: MDHEN, SYDVKM. The CDR3 covers 12 residues. The CDR3 DNA reads TGTGCCAGCAGTTTCGGCAATCAGCCCCAGCATTTT. Translated, it gives CASSFGNQPQHF.

This chain connects TRBV11-3 to TRBJ2-6; 9 nucleotides align to TRBD2. The CDR3 sequence is 18 residues long. V shed 5 bases, J shed 2 bases, and the junction held 10 bases outside the gene matches. Germline-derived CDR1 and CDR2 are SGHNT and YENEEA. The CDR3 sequence: CASSLGVAGVAGANVLTF. The CDR3 DNA sequence: TGTGCCAGCAGCCTGGGGGTAGCGGGAGTGGCTGGGGCCAACGTCCTGACTTTC. Drawing the rest from reference TRBV11-3 and TRBJ2-6, the complete variable domain is EAGVVQSPRYKIIEKKQPVAFWCNPISGHNTLYWYLQNLGQGPELLIRYENEEAVDDSQLPKDRFSAERLKGVDSTLKIQPAELGDSAVYLCASSLGVAGVAGANVLTFGAGSRLTVL.

The V gene is TRBV4-3, the J gene TRBJ1-3; D gene uncertain. The length of the CDR3 is 16 residues. The V and J ends lost 0 bases and 9 bases respectively, with 18 bases between them. The germline V gene has CDR1 LGHNA and CDR2 YSLEER. The CDR3 DNA reads as TGCGCCAGCAGCCAAGATCCCTGGGGAGGGCTCGGCACCATATATTTT. This gives the protein CASSQDPWGGLGTIYF.

The V and J genes are TRBV5-1 and TRBJ2-7; TRBD1 aligns across 9 bases. Unmatched junction bases numbered 10, after V lost 3 bases and J lost 6 bases. Germline CDR1 is SGHRS and CDR2 is YFSETQ. CDR3 length equals 15 residues. The CDR3 loop is CASSSSGTGSFEQYF. The CDR3 DNA reads TGCGCCAGCAGCTCTTCCGGGACAGGGAGTTTCGAGCAGTACTTC.

The chain combines TRBV10-1 with TRBJ1-4; TRBD1 is a possible D gene (6 bases). This CDR3 comprises 15 residues. Trimming pared 7 bases from V and 2 bases from J, leaving 14 bases between. The V gene's germline CDR1 is WNHNN and CDR2 SYGVQD (reference sequence). The CDR3 DNA follows: TGCGCCAGCACTCAAGGGGGGGTCACTAATGAAAAACTGTTTTTT. Amino acids: CASTQGGVTNEKLFF.

Note on this clone: Other DNA sequences in the sample encode the same CDR3. CDR3 coding DNA: TGCGCCAGCAGCCTGGGAGCTAGCGGTTACAATGAGCAGTTCTTC. It encodes CASSLGASGYNEQFF. The chain uses TRBV5-1 and TRBJ2-1, with 7 bases fitting TRBD2. The CDR3 loop spans 15 amino acids. V was pared by 4 bases and J by 4 bases, with 8 bases of the junction left unmatched. Germline assignment: CDR1 SGHRS and CDR2 YFSETQ.

This chain connects TRBV7-6 to TRBJ2-2, with TRBD2 matching over 8 bases. In germline, CDR1 is SGHVS, CDR2 FNYEAQ. The J segment lost 4 bases and the V segment lost 6 bases, leaving 10 bases of the junction unmatched. This CDR3 has 16 residues. The CDR3 protein is CASRPLAGASTGELFF. The CDR3 DNA reads TGTGCCAGCAGGCCCCTAGCGGGCGCGTCCACCGGGGAGCTGTTTTTT.

V is TRBV28 and J is TRBJ2-3, with a possible D match to TRBD1 (5 bases). This CDR3 has 14 amino acids. Germline CDR1 and CDR2: MDHEN and SYDVKM. V lost 6 bases to trimming and J lost 7 bases, with 17 bases between them. CDR3 in amino acids: CASRYTAGIYTQYF. The CDR3 nucleotides read TGTGCCAGCAGATATACCGCAGGGATATATACGCAGTATTTT.

In the case of this clone: The junction shows a germline mismatch at one end, possibly a read error. As DNA, the CDR3 is TGTGCCAGCAGCTTTACAGGGGTGCATTCTGGCTACACCTTC. Its translation: CASSFTGVHSGYTF. The rearrangement joins TRBV5-3 to TRBJ1-2; TRBD1 matches 7 bases. TRBV5-3 is flagged as an ORF with uncertain function. The CDR3 sequence is 14 residues long.

The chain has TRBV5-3 and TRBJ2-4; maybe TRBD1 (6 bases). Being an ORF, TRBV5-3 has a function that is uncertain. V was trimmed by 5 bases and J by 2 bases, leaving 14 bases between them. The CDR3 runs 15 residues. The CDR3 DNA follows: TGTGCCAGAAGACGACAGGCCCAAACCAAAAACATTCAGTACTTC. Translated: CARRRQAQTKNIQYF.

V usage is TRBV6-5 and J usage is TRBJ2-7; TRBD1 aligns across 11 bases. Germline CDR1 is MNHEY and CDR2 is SVGAGI. Unmatched junction bases numbered 7, after V lost 8 bases and J lost 4 bases. The CDR3 runs 14 residues. CDR3 sequence: CASGMRDRGYEQYF. In DNA form, the CDR3 reads TGTGCCAGCGGTATGAGGGACAGGGGGTACGAGCAGTACTTC.

This clone was observed once. This chain joins TRBV5-1 and TRBJ2-1; the D gene could be TRBD1 or TRBD2 (5 bases each). V dropped 0 bases and J dropped 7 bases, with 11 bases sitting between them. From germline, CDR1 is SGHRS and CDR2 YFSETQ. This CDR3 is 14 amino acids long. The DNA for the CDR3 is TGCGCCAGCAGCTTGGGGGGGAGTAGGAATGAGCAGTTCTTC. Amino acid sequence: CASSLGGSRNEQFF.

The chain employs TRBV19 and TRBJ1-3; D call uncertain. V lost 5 bases, J lost 2 bases, and 10 bases lay in between. The CDR3 has 14 amino acids. CDR1 and CDR2 from the germline V gene are LNHDA and SQIVND (reference sequence). CDR3 in amino acids: CASSWSGTGNTIYF. Here the CDR3 DNA reads TGTGCCAGTAGTTGGTCGGGGACTGGAAACACCATATATTTT.

This clone was seen a single time. Additional DNA sequences in this sample encode the identical CDR3. V is TRBV20-1 and J is TRBJ2-5; no firm D call. Trimming cost V 1 base and J 4 bases, with 1 base left between them. The CDR3 totals 10 residues. Germline-derived CDR1 and CDR2 are DFQATT and SNEGSKA (reference sequence). DNA for the CDR3: TGCAGTGCTAGAGTAGAGACCCAGTACTTC. It encodes CSARVETQYF.

The V gene is TRBV15, the J gene TRBJ2-1; D ambiguous. The germline V gene has CDR1 LNHNV and CDR2 YYDKDF (reference sequence). Trimming pared 1 base from V and 9 bases from J, leaving 10 bases between. The CDR3 spans 13 residues. CDR3 sequence reads: CATSRAAAGEQFF. CDR3 DNA: TGTGCCACCAGCAGAGCTGCAGCCGGTGAGCAGTTCTTC.

This clone appeared a single time. The chain employs TRBV10-3 and TRBJ1-5, with D unclear. The CDR3 consists of 13 residues. Germline V gives CDR1 ENHRY, CDR2 SYGVKD. V was shortened by 6 bases and J by 5 bases, with 11 bases between the two germline ends. This CDR3 reads CAIRLNADQPQHF. DNA for the CDR3: TGTGCCATCAGACTAAACGCAGATCAGCCCCAGCATTTT.